The clone carrying this TCR beta chain was picked up a small number of times. Its antigen is currently unknown. Sorting gates: effector memory CD45RA-CD27-, EMRA CD45RA+CD27-. Two oligonucleotides, mixed equimolar, formed the beta constant-region primer covering TRBC1 and TRBC2. The ligated cDNA underwent four PCR rounds using SP2 and nested alpha and beta constant-region primers. TCRdb used MiXCR to reprocess the UMI-ligation and nested PCR reads, holding one entry per CDR3 protein. The sample includes 30,000 to 40,000 distinct CDR3 sequences, around 18% of them seen just once. The data were obtained in a study of naive and memory T cell subsets. Study-level results: Clonotypes are single alpha or beta chains, not paired receptors.

The V gene's germline CDR1 is MNHNY and CDR2 SVGAGI (reference sequence). Trimming cost V 5 bases and J 2 bases, with 4 bases left between them. The CDR3 contains 12 residues. Sequencing input: effector memory CD4+ T cells from blood. Subset: effector memory, CD45RA- CD27-. The V and J genes are TRBV6-6 and TRBJ1-5; D remains ambiguous. This TCR was sampled from a human donor in good health. The CDR3 protein is CASSVGNQPQHF. As DNA, the CDR3 is TGTGCCAGCAGTGTTGGCAATCAGCCCCAGCATTTT.